Listed below are T cell receptor beta chains from one sample, sequenced in a study of cytomegalovirus exposure and HLA in healthy donors. Clones were sequenced by immunoSEQ multiplex PCR, and TCRdb holds only the in-frame ones, with some missing. This sample yields about 240,000 clones, of which 80% to 85% are seen a single time; around 8.3% belongs to the top ten. Sequencing input: PBMCs. All receptors come from an older woman in good health and CMV-seropositive. Both conserved end residues are part of each CDR3. The D gene is left open where the match is weak. Some rows have no size entry. The others give once, few or many, or a class for an expanded clone.

d_call	j_call	v_call	clone_size	cdr3_length	cdr3_aa	cdr3_nt
TRBD2	TRBJ2-1	TRBV19	few	15	CASNGIAGVIDEQFF	TGTGCCAGTAACGGAATAGCGGGAGTGATTGATGAGCAGTTCTTC
-	TRBJ1-1	TRBV5-4	-	15	CASSLGRGASHEAFF	TGTGCCAGCAGCTTGGGTCGGGGGGCAAGCCATGAAGCTTTCTTT
TRBD1	TRBJ2-7	TRBV29-1	-	12	CSVERGPNEQYF	TGCAGCGTTGAGAGGGGGCCAAACGAGCAGTACTTC
-	TRBJ2-5	TRBV10-3	-	15	CAISESLVLQETQYF	TGTGCCATCAGTGAGTCACTAGTGCTCCAAGAGACCCAGTACTTC
-	TRBJ2-7	TRBV9	-	15	CASSVGPSLNYEQYF	TGTGCCAGCAGCGTAGGTCCTTCCCTAAACTACGAGCAGTACTTC
-	TRBJ1-4	TRBV4-2	-	16	CASSQDLSRANEKLFF	TGTGCCAGCAGCCAAGATTTGAGCAGGGCAAATGAAAAACTGTTTTTT
-	TRBJ2-3	TRBV7-3	-	16	CASSLTRLAGTDTQYF	TGTGCCAGCAGCTTAACTCGTCTAGCTGGCACAGATACGCAGTATTTT
-	TRBJ1-1	TRBV11-2	-	14	CASSLGLRVPEAFF	TGTGCCAGCAGCTTGGGTCTCCGGGTCCCTGAAGCTTTCTTT
TRBD2	TRBJ2-3	TRBV27	few	17	CASSTRTSGRTTDTQYF	TGTGCCAGCAGTACTCGGACTAGCGGGAGGACCACAGATACGCAGTATTTT
TRBD1	TRBJ1-1	TRBV27	-	15	CASTPTGQGHTEAFF	TGTGCCAGCACCCCCACTGGACAGGGACACACTGAAGCTTTCTTT
TRBD2	TRBJ2-1	TRBV6-5	-	13	CASSRTSGREQFF	TGTGCCAGCAGTCGGACTAGCGGGAGAGAGCAGTTCTTC
TRBD2	TRBJ2-1	TRBV28	-	16	CASSQTSGSTYNEQFF	TGTGCCAGCAGCCAAACTAGCGGTAGTACCTACAATGAGCAGTTCTTC
-	TRBJ2-4	TRBV19	-	17	CASSIAPGRGRGGIQYF	TGTGCCAGTAGTATTGCCCCCGGCAGGGGGCGCGGGGGCATTCAGTACTTC
-	TRBJ1-5	TRBV9	-	13	CASSVTGNQPQHF	TGTGCCAGCAGCGTAACAGGAAATCAGCCCCAGCATTTT
-	TRBJ2-3	TRBV5-1	-	14	CASSSGGPTDTQYF	TGCGCCAGCAGCTCGGGGGGCCCGACAGATACGCAGTATTTT
TRBD2	TRBJ2-5	TRBV7-8	-	11	CASSLDSGRHF	TGTGCCAGCAGCTTAGATAGCGGGAGACACTTC
TRBD2	TRBJ2-2	TRBV7-6	once	18	CASSLAVSSGVNTGELFF	TGTGCCAGCAGCTTAGCCGTCTCTAGCGGGGTGAACACCGGGGAGCTGTTTTTT
-	TRBJ1-2	TRBV19	-	13	CASTHPRRDGYTF	TGTGCCAGTACCCATCCTAGAAGAGATGGCTACACCTTC
TRBD2	TRBJ2-7	TRBV9	-	15	CASSVRAGDSYEQYF	TGTGCCAGCAGCGTCCGAGCGGGAGACTCCTACGAGCAGTACTTC
-	TRBJ1-1	TRBV4-2	-	14	CASSPAPMNTEAFF	TGTGCCAGCAGCCCCGCGCCCATGAACACTGAAGCTTTCTTT
-	TRBJ2-7	TRBV28	-	14	CASSFTDLTYEQYF	TGTGCCAGCAGTTTCACCGACTTAACCTACGAGCAGTACTTC
TRBD1	TRBJ1-2	TRBV19	-	15	CASSIARDRVYGYTF	TGTGCCAGTAGTATAGCCCGGGACAGGGTCTATGGCTACACCTTC
TRBD1	TRBJ1-2	TRBV7-2	-	15	CASSLDNRGLYGYTF	TGTGCCAGCAGCTTAGATAACAGGGGGCTTTATGGCTACACCTTC
-	TRBJ1-2	TRBV5-1	-	14	CASSLGVTNYGYTF	TGCGCCAGCAGCTTGGGCGTGACTAACTATGGCTACACCTTC
-	TRBJ1-3	TRBV15	-	14	CATSRSGVGNTIYF	TGTGCCACCAGCAGATCGGGGGTAGGAAACACCATATATTTT
-	TRBJ2-5	TRBV9	-	15	CASSVEGQGGETQYF	TGTGCCAGCAGCGTAGAAGGACAGGGAGGGGAGACCCAGTACTTC
-	TRBJ2-7	TRBV19	-	14	CASSIGSGKDEQYF	TGTGCCAGTAGTATAGGTTCAGGGAAGGACGAGCAGTACTTC
TRBD1	TRBJ1-5	TRBV2	-	13	CASTPGQVQPQHF	TGTGCCAGCACCCCAGGACAGGTTCAGCCCCAGCATTTT
TRBD1	TRBJ2-4	TRBV5-1	-	17	CASSIGRGQGAKNIQYF	TGCGCCAGCAGCATCGGACGCGGACAGGGGGCCAAAAACATTCAGTACTTC
-	TRBJ2-7	TRBV19	once	14	CASSMDLKGYEQYF	TGTGCCAGTAGTATGGACCTTAAGGGGTACGAGCAGTACTTC
TRBD1	TRBJ1-4	TRBV5-1	few	14	CASSTGQGSEKLFF	TGCGCCAGCAGCACGGGACAGGGAAGTGAAAAACTGTTTTTT
TRBD1	TRBJ1-2	TRBV2	few	14	CASRTQGASYGYTF	TGTGCCAGCAGGACACAGGGGGCATCATATGGCTACACCTTC
-	TRBJ1-1	TRBV9	once	17	CASSVGALGPQGTEAFF	TGTGCCAGCAGCGTAGGGGCCCTCGGGCCCCAGGGGACTGAAGCTTTCTTT
TRBD2	TRBJ2-1	TRBV5-4	-	16	CASSLAALAGRDEQFF	TGTGCCAGCAGCTTGGCCGCACTAGCGGGAAGGGATGAGCAGTTCTTC
-	TRBJ2-7	TRBV1	-	14	CTSSSGRLSYEQYF	TGCACCAGCAGTAGCGGGAGGTTGAGCTACGAGCAGTACTTC
-	TRBJ2-7	TRBV2	-	13	CASSVTESYEQYF	TGTGCCAGCAGTGTAACGGAGTCCTACGAGCAGTACTTC
-	TRBJ2-7	TRBV5-4	few	15	CASSPRGGRSYEQYF	TGTGCCAGCAGCCCCCGGGGTGGCAGGAGCTACGAGCAGTACTTC
-	TRBJ2-7	TRBV5-1	-	15	CASSLGPGVNYEQYF	TGCGCCAGCAGCTTGGGACCAGGGGTGAACTACGAGCAGTACTTC
-	TRBJ2-7	TRBV27	once	15	CASSFNRLANYEQYF	TGTGCCAGCAGTTTTAACCGGCTAGCGAACTACGAGCAGTACTTC
-	TRBJ1-1	TRBV27	once	17	CASRGDGPLRGGTEAFF	TGTGCCAGCAGGGGGGACGGGCCTTTGAGAGGGGGCACTGAAGCTTTCTTT
-	TRBJ2-3	TRBV19	once	15	CASSIWGDLGNTQYF	TGTGCCAGTAGTATATGGGGGGATCTCGGAAATACGCAGTATTTT
-	TRBJ2-1	TRBV4-1	-	15	CASSPGTGSYNEQFF	TGCGCCAGCAGCCCCGGTACCGGGAGCTACAATGAGCAGTTCTTC
TRBD1	TRBJ2-7	TRBV6-5	once	16	CASSYFSPGQGYEQYF	TGTGCCAGCAGTTACTTCTCCCCGGGACAGGGCTACGAGCAGTACTTC
-	TRBJ2-7	TRBV5-1	once	17	CASSLPNQGRGSYEQYF	TGCGCCAGCAGCTTGCCCAATCAGGGGCGTGGGTCCTACGAGCAGTACTTC
-	TRBJ2-7	TRBV6-1	-	15	CASSDRALKPYEQYF	TGTGCCAGCAGTGACAGGGCTCTCAAACCCTACGAGCAGTACTTC
-	TRBJ2-1	TRBV5-1	-	17	CASSFGDSSSSYNEQFF	TGCGCCAGCAGCTTCGGGGATAGCTCGAGCTCCTACAATGAGCAGTTCTTC
-	TRBJ1-3	TRBV18	-	13	CASSREGGNTIYF	TGTGCCAGCTCCAGGGAAGGTGGAAACACCATATATTTT
-	TRBJ1-1	TRBV6-5	-	15	CASSYSSGLNTEAFF	TGTGCCAGCAGTTACTCGTCGGGGTTGAACACTGAAGCTTTCTTT
-	TRBJ1-1	TRBV6-1	-	12	CASSIFRRQAFF	TGTGCCAGCAGTATCTTCAGGCGACAAGCTTTCTTT
-	TRBJ1-1	TRBV10-3	few	15	CAISDQNRVNTEAFF	TGTGCCATCAGTGATCAGAACAGGGTCAACACTGAAGCTTTCTTT
-	TRBJ2-7	TRBV19	-	12	CASSSGGHEQYF	TGTGCCAGTAGCTCAGGTGGCCACGAGCAGTACTTC
TRBD1	TRBJ1-1	TRBV2	once	13	CASSTGGNTEAFF	TGTGCCAGCAGTACAGGGGGCAACACTGAAGCTTTCTTT
TRBD2	TRBJ2-1	TRBV9	-	15	CASSVAGGPFNEQFF	TGTGCCAGCAGCGTAGCGGGAGGGCCGTTCAATGAGCAGTTCTTC
-	TRBJ2-1	TRBV29-1	once	12	CSVELGGSGQFF	TGCAGCGTTGAATTGGGGGGTTCGGGGCAGTTCTTC
-	TRBJ1-1	TRBV10-2	medium-sized	13	CASTPLGPFEAFF	TGCGCCAGCACCCCACTGGGGCCCTTTGAAGCTTTCTTT
TRBD2	TRBJ2-3	TRBV7-3	-	17	CASSLGTSGDFTDTQYF	TGTGCCAGCAGCTTAGGTACTAGCGGGGACTTCACAGATACGCAGTATTTT
-	TRBJ2-3	TRBV7-6	-	15	CASSSASERVDTQYF	TGTGCCAGCAGCTCCGCTAGCGAGAGGGTGGATACGCAGTATTTT
TRBD2	TRBJ2-5	TRBV5-1	-	15	CASSSQTSGTKTQYF	TGCGCCAGCAGCTCCCAGACTAGCGGGACTAAGACCCAGTACTTC